Presented here are 21 T cell receptor beta chains from one specimen sequenced in a study of T cells in Graves' hyperthyroidism and ophthalmopathy. TCR beta CDR3 sequences were amplified from RNA transcripts. In the first-round RT-PCR of the TCR CDR3, the HTBI primer set was used. MiXCR was run by TCRdb on the multiplex PCR reads, yielding one entry per CDR3 protein. The profile shows approximately 740,000 distinct CDR3 sequences, about 15% of them singletons. Input material: blood. These receptor sequences come from a woman under 30 with Graves' hyperthyroidism.

This clonotype has just a few counts. The rearrangement joins TRBV20-1 to TRBJ1-1, with D maybe TRBD1 (5 bases). Germline lookup yields CDR1 DFQATT and CDR2 SNEGSKA (reference sequence). This CDR3 contains 13 residues. V dropped 8 bases and J dropped 1 base, with 14 bases sitting between them. For the CDR3, the DNA is TGCAGTCCAAGGAAAGGACAGAACACTGAAGCTTTCTTT. Translated: CSPRKGQNTEAFF.

V and J are TRBV4-2 and TRBJ2-7; D call uncertain. Germline values: CDR1 LGHNA, CDR2 YNFKEQ. V dropped 3 bases and J dropped 6 bases, with 12 bases sitting between them. CDR3 size: 13 residues. CDR3 sequence: CASSQKREAEQYF. For the CDR3, the DNA is TGTGCCAGCAGCCAGAAACGTGAGGCCGAGCAGTACTTC.

V is TRBV7-3 and J is TRBJ1-1, with D perhaps matching TRBD1 (5 bases). V shed 0 bases and J shed 0 bases, with 14 bases lying between them. The CDR3 spans 17 residues. Germline CDR1 reads SGHTA; CDR2 reads FQGTGA. CDR3 amino acids: CASSLTYRGLMNTEAFF. The CDR3, as DNA: TGTGCCAGCAGCTTAACGTACCGGGGACTGATGAACACTGAAGCTTTCTTT.

This clonotype was seen ten or more times. CDR3 in amino acids: CASSWGLSGRTDTQYF. The CDR3, as DNA: TGTGCCAGCAGCTGGGGACTATCGGGCCGCACAGATACGCAGTATTTT. V and J are TRBV7-3 and TRBJ2-3, with 7 bases lining up with TRBD2. Germline trimming cut 4 bases from V and 1 base from J; bases unmatched to any gene: 8. Germline V lookup: CDR1 SGHTA, CDR2 FQGTGA. The CDR3 length is 16 residues.

As to this clonotype: This may come from a read error, since a much larger clone is one base off. In DNA, the CDR3 is TGTGCCAACAGCATCAGGGACGAGCAGTACTTC. The encoded protein is CANSIRDEQYF. The chain links TRBV13 to TRBJ2-7; D may be TRBD1 (5 bases). The CDR3 consists of 11 residues. CDR1 is PRHDT, CDR2 FYEKMQ, per germline (reference sequence).

This clonotype has at least ten counts. The J gene is TRBJ2-3, the V gene TRBV20-1; perhaps TRBD2 as D (5 bases). V dropped 3 bases and J dropped 2 bases, with 15 bases sitting between them. This CDR3 spans 15 amino acids. Germline V gene lookup returns CDR1 DFQATT and CDR2 SNEGSKA (reference sequence). The CDR3 DNA follows: TGCAGTGCTAGGGCTAGCCTAGCCTCCACAGATACGCAGTATTTT. Its translation: CSARASLASTDTQYF.

The chain has TRBV3-1 and TRBJ2-7; no reliable D call. The germline CDR1 and CDR2 sequences are LGHDT and YNNKEL (reference sequence). V lost 5 bases to trimming and J lost 2 bases, with 13 bases between them. This CDR3 has 14 amino acids. The CDR3 spells CASSNGPAAYEQYF. The CDR3 bases are TGTGCCAGCAGCAACGGGCCGGCCGCCTACGAGCAGTACTTC.

The count of this clonotype is one. The J gene is TRBJ2-1, the V gene TRBV7-9; 12 positions match TRBD2. The junction had 7 bases not matched to a gene; V was cut back by 1 base and J by 0 bases. The CDR3 covers 19 residues. Germline V lookup: CDR1 SEHNR, CDR2 FQNEAQ (reference sequence). The CDR3 reads CASSLELAGGPGSYNEQFF. The CDR3 coding sequence is TGTGCCAGCAGCTTAGAACTAGCGGGAGGTCCGGGCTCCTACAATGAGCAGTTCTTC.

This clonotype came up many times. The chain recombines TRBV11-1 with TRBJ2-5; D unclear. The CDR3 length is 13 residues. Germline lookup yields CDR1 SGHAT and CDR2 FQDESV (reference sequence). V was trimmed by 4 bases and J by 5 bases, leaving 11 bases between them. CDR3 nucleotide sequence: TGTGCCAGCAGCTCGGAGCTTCTGGAGACCCAGTACTTC. This gives the protein CASSSELLETQYF.

The table lists this clonotype with a few counts. The rearrangement joins TRBV4-1 to TRBJ2-4, with TRBD2 matching over 12 bases. This CDR3 comprises 18 residues. Trimming cost V 4 bases and J 0 bases; bases outside gene matches: 7. Germline V gives CDR1 MGHRA, CDR2 YSYEKL. This chain's CDR3 is CASSPLAGGQVAKNIQYF. CDR3 in DNA: TGCGCCAGCAGCCCACTAGCGGGAGGACAAGTAGCCAAAAACATTCAGTACTTC.

Many counts were recorded for this clonotype. This chain joins TRBV11-2 and TRBJ1-6, with D perhaps TRBD1 (6 bases). The V gene's germline CDR1 is SGHAT and CDR2 FQNNGV. Deletions cut 3 bases from V and 9 bases from J, with 12 bases between. The CDR3 is 14 amino acids. The CDR3 spells CASSLGAGVSPLHF. The CDR3 DNA reads as TGTGCCAGCAGCTTGGGGGCGGGGGTTTCACCCCTCCACTTT.

V and J are TRBV11-2 and TRBJ1-1, with unresolved D. Germline CDR1 reads SGHAT; CDR2 reads FQNNGV. The CDR3 totals 15 residues. Trimming took 11 bases from V and 5 from J, leaving 24 bases between them. Here the CDR3 reads CAWSPGFGAQTEAFF. CDR3 nucleotide sequence: TGTGCCTGGAGTCCCGGTTTTGGTGCACAGACTGAAGCTTTCTTT.

At least ten counts were recorded for this clonotype. This chain links TRBV3-1 with TRBJ2-3; no clear D gene. CDR1 and CDR2 from the germline V gene are LGHDT and YNNKEL (reference sequence). Trimming shortened V by 0 bases and J by 1 base, and 11 bases separated the two germline ends. This CDR3 comprises 16 residues. This chain's CDR3 is CASSQDDTRRTDTQYF. In DNA, the CDR3 is TGTGCCAGCAGCCAAGATGACACCCGGCGCACAGATACGCAGTATTTT.

This chain links TRBV29-1 with TRBJ2-1, with D perhaps TRBD2 (5 bases). CDR1 is SQVTM, CDR2 ANQGSEA, per germline. V gave up 7 bases and J gave up 6 bases, with 10 bases separating them. The CDR3 contains 11 residues. CDR3 loop: CSGGRTNEQFF. CDR3 nucleotides: TGCAGCGGCGGGCGGACCAATGAGCAGTTCTTC.

Ten or more counts support this clonotype. J is TRBJ2-1 and V is TRBV2; a weak D match, TRBD2 (5 bases). CDR1 and CDR2 (germline): SNHLY, FYNNEI. This CDR3 is built from 13 residues. V was shortened by 4 bases and J by 4 bases, with 8 bases between the two germline ends. For the CDR3, the DNA is TGTGCCAGCAGTGGAGGGCTGTACAATGAGCAGTTCTTC. This codes for CASSGGLYNEQFF.

This clonotype has a count of ten or more. V usage is TRBV11-2 and J usage is TRBJ2-7; D perhaps matches TRBD2 (6 bases). Germline V gene data show CDR1 as SGHAT and CDR2 as FQNNGV. The germline V and J ends were trimmed by 5 bases and 2 bases, with 16 bases remaining between them. The CDR3 is made up of 15 amino acids. This chain's CDR3 is CASSPGTPATYEQYF. CDR3 in DNA: TGTGCCAGCAGCCCGGGGACTCCAGCCACCTACGAGCAGTACTTC. Full variable domain (rest looked up from reference TRBV11-2 and TRBJ2-7): EAGVAQSPRYKIIEKRQSVAFWCNPISGHATLYWYQQILGQGPKLLIQFQNNGVVDDSQLPKDRFSAERLKGVDSTLKIQPAKLEDSAVYLCASSPGTPATYEQYFGPGTRLTVT.

Many counts were recorded for this clonotype. This rearrangement joins TRBV6-5 to TRBJ1-6, with TRBD1 identical over 10 bases. After removal of 8 bases from V and 2 bases from J, the junction contained 6 bases not matched to a gene. Germline loops: CDR1 MNHEY, CDR2 SVGAGI. The CDR3 extends over 16 amino acids. The CDR3 sequence: CASQRGTGAYNSPLHF. The CDR3 region has the DNA TGTGCCAGCCAAAGGGGGACAGGGGCCTATAATTCACCCCTCCACTTT.

Turning to this clonotype: This likely comes from a read error, as the CDR3 has no conserved phenylalanine or tryptophan at its end. DNA for the CDR3: TGCGCCTCTTCCGGGGGGGGTAACACTGAAGCTTTCCTT. It specifies CASSGGGNTEAFL. The chain uses TRBV4-1 and TRBJ1-1, with D possibly matching TRBD1 (5 bases). V was shortened by 11 bases and J by 2 bases, with 15 bases between the two germline ends. Germline values: CDR1 MGHRA, CDR2 YSYEKL. There are 13 residues in the CDR3.

This clonotype was observed at least ten times. The chain joins TRBV20-1 to TRBJ2-7; D gene ambiguous. This CDR3 is 16 amino acids long. Trimming removed 5 bases at V and 0 bases at J, with 20 bases between. CDR1 DFQATT and CDR2 SNEGSKA come from the germline V gene (reference sequence). The CDR3 protein is CSADPSGSQFSYEQYF. DNA of the CDR3: TGCAGTGCTGACCCATCGGGCAGCCAGTTCTCCTACGAGCAGTACTTC.

The chain has TRBV7-6 and TRBJ2-2; D gene ambiguous. CDR3 length: 14 amino acids. Germline CDR1 SGHVS, CDR2 FNYEAQ. V lost 3 bases and J lost 3, with 8 bases in between. DNA of the CDR3: TGTGCCAGCAGCTTTTACGGCTACACCGGGGAGCTGTTTTTT. This sequence encodes CASSFYGYTGELFF.

This clonotype was recorded a few times. The chain employs TRBV28 and TRBJ1-5; 7 positions match TRBD1. Germline loops: CDR1 MDHEN, CDR2 SYDVKM. CDR3 size: 15 residues. The trim removed 5 bases at V and 0 bases at J, leaving 4 bases unmatched. The CDR3 nucleotides are TGTGCCAGCAGTGGGACAGCTTATAGCAATCAGCCCCAGCATTTT. Its protein is CASSGTAYSNQPQHF. The full variable domain, with the rest looked up from reference TRBV28 and TRBJ1-5, is DVKVTQSSRYLVKRTGEKVFLECVQDMDHENMFWYRQDPGLGLRLIYFSYDVKMKEKGDIPEGYSVSREKKERFSLILESASTNQTSMYLCASSGTAYSNQPQHFGDGTRLSIL.